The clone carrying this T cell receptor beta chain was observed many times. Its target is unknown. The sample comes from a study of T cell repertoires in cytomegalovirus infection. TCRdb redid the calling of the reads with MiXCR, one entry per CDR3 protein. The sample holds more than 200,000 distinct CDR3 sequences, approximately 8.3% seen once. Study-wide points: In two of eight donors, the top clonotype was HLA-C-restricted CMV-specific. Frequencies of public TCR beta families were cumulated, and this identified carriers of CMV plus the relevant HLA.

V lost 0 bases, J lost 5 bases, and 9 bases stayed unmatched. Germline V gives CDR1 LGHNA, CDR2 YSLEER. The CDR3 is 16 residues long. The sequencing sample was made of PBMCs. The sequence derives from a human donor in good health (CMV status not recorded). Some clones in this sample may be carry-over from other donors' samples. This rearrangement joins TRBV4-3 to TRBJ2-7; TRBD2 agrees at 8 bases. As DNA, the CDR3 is TGCGCCAGCAGCCAAGATCTGGAGCTAGCGGGCGACGAGCAGTACTTC. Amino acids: CASSQDLELAGDEQYF.